The 7 T cell receptor beta chains listed next were all sequenced from one sample in a study of T cells of healthy individuals. TCRdb processed the 5' RACE reads anew with MiXCR; each CDR3 protein has one entry. The sample holds 60,000 to 80,000 distinct CDR3 sequences, 15% to 20% seen once. These receptor sequences come from a human donor in good health.

In its sample, this clonotype was seen a few times. The gene calls are TRBV5-1 and TRBJ2-5; tentatively, D is TRBD2 (5 bases). The V and J ends lost 3 bases and 5 bases respectively, with 17 bases between them. CDR1 and CDR2 from the germline V gene are SGHRS and YFSETQ. The CDR3 consists of 15 residues. DNA for the CDR3: TGCGCCAGCAGCTCCCTGACCCTAACGGGGGAGACCCAGTACTTC. Protein sequence: CASSSLTLTGETQYF.

J is TRBJ2-1 and V is TRBV10-3, with 12 positions matching TRBD2. Germline values: CDR1 ENHRY, CDR2 SYGVKD. This CDR3 spans 14 amino acids. Losses at the gene ends were 7 bases for V and 9 bases for J; bases not matched to a gene: 7. This CDR3 reads CAITSGGARSEQFF. The CDR3 DNA follows: TGTGCCATCACTAGCGGGGGGGCTCGTAGTGAGCAGTTCTTC.

A few counts support this clonotype. The chain uses TRBV5-6 and TRBJ1-1; D unclear. The CDR3 contains 14 residues. Between the trimmed V and J ends, which lost 2 bases and 1 base, there was a span of 9 bases. CDR1 and CDR2 from the germline V gene are SGHDT and YYEEEE. The CDR3 bases are TGTGCCAGCAGCTTCGGGCCGGCGAACACTGAAGCTTTCTTT. It yields the protein CASSFGPANTEAFF.

This clonotype was found many times. The chain uses TRBV10-3 and TRBJ1-6; D is perhaps TRBD1 (6 bases). CDR1 is ENHRY, CDR2 SYGVKD, per germline. This CDR3 spans 13 amino acids. V was shortened by 6 bases and J by 10 bases, with 13 bases between the two germline ends. The CDR3 bases are TGTGCCATCAGCTCCGACAGGCGATCACCCCTCCACTTT. Encoded protein: CAISSDRRSPLHF.

The table lists this clonotype with many counts. The chain is built from TRBV12-3 or TRBV12-4 and TRBJ2-1, with D possibly TRBD2 on 5 matching bases. The CDR3 spans 17 residues. V lost 4 bases, J lost 0 bases, and 16 bases lay in between. The DNA of the CDR3 is TGTGCCAGCAGTTGGGTGTGGACTCTAAGCTCCTACAATGAGCAGTTCTTC. It codes for CASSWVWTLSSYNEQFF.

In this sample, this clonotype turned up many times. The chain recombines TRBV6-5 with TRBJ1-1; D is possibly TRBD1 (6 bases). V dropped 10 bases and J dropped 11 bases, with 17 bases sitting between them. Germline V lookup: CDR1 MNHEY, CDR2 SVGAGI. The CDR3 length is 11 residues. CDR3 DNA: TGTGCCACCAACTCAGGGGTCGGGGCTTTCTTT. It encodes CATNSGVGAFF.

This clonotype was found many times. The rearrangement uses TRBV21-1 and TRBJ1-6. TRBV21-1 is a pseudogene. The CDR3 runs 13 residues. CDR3 DNA: TGTGCCAGCAGCAAACTAGGGAGATCACCCCTCCACTTT. Translating gives CASSKLGRSPLHF.